Presented here are 3 T cell receptor beta chains from one specimen sequenced in a study of OX40 agonist ivuxolimab in advanced cancers. Generated by immunoSEQ multiplex PCR, the TCRdb table keeps only in-frame clones and is missing some. The table records 50,000 to 75,000 clones, 87% of them present only once. The sequencing here drew on CD4+ or CD8+ T cells sorted from blood, taken in a trial of the OX40 agonist ivuxolimab. These receptors were obtained from an adult with an advanced solid tumor such as melanoma, head and neck, liver or kidney cancer.

This clone was seen a single time. The J gene is TRBJ1-6, the V gene TRBV7-2; possibly TRBD1 for D (6 bases). V lost 5 bases to trimming and J lost 6 bases, with 14 bases between them. The CDR3 has 15 residues. CDR1 and CDR2 from the germline V gene are SGHTA and FQGNSA. The chain's CDR3 is CASSPGGAPNSPLHF. In DNA form, the CDR3 reads TGTGCCAGCAGCCCGGGGGGGGCACCTAATTCACCCCTCCACTTT.

The chain couples TRBV15 to TRBJ2-1, with 9 bases aligning to TRBD2. CDR3 length: 14 amino acids. V was clipped by 0 bases and J by 15 bases; unmatched bases: 9. Germline V gene sequence: CDR1 LNHNV, CDR2 YYDKDF (reference sequence). CDR3 coding DNA: TGTGCCACCAGCAGAGAATCCGAGCGGGGGGTTCCGTTCTTC. This gives the protein CATSRESERGVPFF. The full variable domain, rest sourced from reference TRBV15 and TRBJ2-1, is DAMVIQNPRYQVTQFGKPVTLSCSQTLNHNVMYWYQQKSSQAPKLLFHYYDKDFNNEADTPDNFQSRRPNTSFCFLDIRSPGLGDTAMYLCATSRESERGVPFFGPGTRLTVL.

This chain connects TRBV7-6 to TRBJ2-5; D perhaps matches TRBD1 (6 bases). Near its end, the DNA agrees better with TRBJ2-7, so the J call may be wrong. CDR3 length: 15 amino acids. Germline lookup yields CDR1 SGHVS and CDR2 FNYEAQ. The chain's CDR3 is CASSRAGTSTYEQYF. CDR3 coding DNA: TGTGCCAGCAGCCGTGCCGGGACATCTACCTACGAGCAGTACTTC.